A selection of T cell receptor beta chains follows, all from one sample in a study of T-cell memory formation after mild COVID-19. One entry per CDR3 protein results from TCRdb running MiXCR on the 5' RACE reads. Of more than 85,000 distinct CDR3 sequences in the sample, approximately 10% were seen once. The sample taken for sequencing was PBMCs or a T cell subset sorted from them (not recorded which). All receptors come from a man younger than 30 who had mild COVID-19 (a few samples of this study predate the infection). Cell type and time point are not known. Each CDR3 is given with its conserved first and last residue. The D gene is left open where the match is weak. Some rows have no size entry. The others give once, few or many, or a class for an expanded clone.

size,J,V,D,DNA,CDR3
few,TRBJ1-1,TRBV29-1,-,TGCAGCGTTGAAGTAGGGAACACTGAAGCTTTCTTT,CSVEVGNTEAFF
few,TRBJ1-4,TRBV12-3/TRBV12-4,-,TGTGCCAGCAGTTTAAACAGGCAAAAACTGTTTTTT,CASSLNRQKLFF
-,TRBJ1-1,TRBV11-2,-,TGTGCCAGCAGCTTATCTGGGGGAGCTTTCTTT,CASSLSGGAFF
few,TRBJ1-1,TRBV19,TRBD1,TGTGCCAGTAGCCCCCGACAGGGCAACACTGAAGCTTTCTTT,CASSPRQGNTEAFF
many,TRBJ2-5,TRBV7-9,-,TGTGCCAGCACGCTGACAGAACAAGAGACCCAGTACTTC,CASTLTEQETQYF
-,TRBJ2-1,TRBV4-3,-,TGCGCCAGCAGCCAAGATCCCGGACAGAAGTACAATGAGCAGTTCTTC,CASSQDPGQKYNEQFF
-,TRBJ2-1,TRBV4-1,TRBD2,TGCGCCAGCAGCCAAGATGGGATCGGGGGGGGTCCCTACAATGAGCAGTTCTTC,CASSQDGIGGGPYNEQFF
many,TRBJ2-2,TRBV6-5,-,TGTGCCAGCAGTTACTCGGAGCTAAACACCGGGGAGCTGTTTTTT,CASSYSELNTGELFF
-,TRBJ2-1,TRBV29-1,TRBD2,TGCAGCGTTGATAGCGGGGGGGGAAATGAGCAGTTCTTC,CSVDSGGGNEQFF
-,TRBJ1-4,TRBV25-1,-,TGTGCCAGCAGTCAGGGAGGGAGTGAAAAACTGTTTTTT,CASSQGGSEKLFF
many,TRBJ2-4,TRBV5-1,-,TGCGCCAGCAGCCTCACTACAGAAGCCAAAAACATTCAGTACTTC,CASSLTTEAKNIQYF
-,TRBJ2-7,TRBV6-5,-,TGTGCCAGCAAACTAGGTACTGTCGGCGAGCAGTACTTC,CASKLGTVGEQYF
-,TRBJ2-3,TRBV11-2,-,TGTGCCAGCAGCTTAGCCTCCGTGGGGACCTTGGGAGATACGCAGTATTTT,CASSLASVGTLGDTQYF
-,TRBJ1-1,TRBV20-1,-,TGCAGTGCCGCAGAGACCAGAGCTCAGCTCAACACTGAAGCTTTCTTT,CSAAETRAQLNTEAFF
many,TRBJ2-1,TRBV7-2,-,TGTGCCAGCAGCTCGTACTACAATGAGCAGTTCTTC,CASSSYYNEQFF
-,TRBJ1-6,TRBV20-1,TRBD1,TGCAGTGCAAGGGGACAGAATAATTCACCCCTCCACTTT,CSARGQNNSPLHF
many,TRBJ2-2,TRBV29-1,-,TGCAGCGTTAGGGTCCAAGGCGGGGAGCTGTTTTTT,CSVRVQGGELFF
few,TRBJ2-1,TRBV29-1,TRBD1,TGCAGCGTTGCCGGGACAGGGGGCCGCAATGAGCAGTTCTTC,CSVAGTGGRNEQFF
-,TRBJ1-6,TRBV4-1,-,TGCGCCAGCAGCCAAGATCGGGGGTTATGGTCACCCCTCCACTTT,CASSQDRGLWSPLHF
-,TRBJ2-1,TRBV7-9,-,TGTGCCAGCAGCCCTACTATAGGCTCGGATGAGCAGTTCTTC,CASSPTIGSDEQFF